These 22 T cell receptor beta chains came from one sample sequenced in a study of T-cell reconstitution after alpha-beta-depleted transplantation in children (dated by TCRdb to the mid-2010s). Receptors were amplified or captured by PCR. Data came from an Illumina HiSeq 2500. Molecular barcoding was employed in the preparation of TCR libraries, with unique molecular identifiers being used to normalize TCRbeta repertoire quantification. TCRdb redid the processing of the public reads, applying fastp at Q25 and MiXCR, and retained in-frame beta chains. Entries that share a CDR3 protein sequence are merged under the most common genes and DNA. This sample gives roughly 310,000 distinct CDR3 sequences in total; approximately 20% of them show up just once. Roughly 9.8% of the sample lies in the top ten. The label giving this sample's treatment or condition can be read as: allogeneic hematopoietic cell transplantation with graft depleted of TCRalphabeta T cells and CD19 B cells.

The source material was PBMCs, mostly from graft donor cells, sampled 180 days after TCRalphabeta/CD19-depleted stem cell transplant. The receptors here all came from a male patient aged 10 to 17 who had a stem cell transplant for acute lymphoblastic leukemia, so the T cells may come from the graft donor.

This sequence joins TRBV24-1 and TRBJ2-1; D is uncertain. Trimming took off 0 bases at V and 12 bases at J, with 11 bases between the two ends. CDR3 length: 13 amino acids. Germline assignment: CDR1 KGHDR and CDR2 SFDVKD. The CDR3 coding sequence is TGTGCCACCAGTGATTTGGCAGTTAAAGGGCAGTTCTTC. Its protein is CATSDLAVKGQFF.

This clonotype has only a few counts. The chain combines TRBV6-1 with TRBJ1-6; D is possibly TRBD1 (5 bases). The germline V and J ends were trimmed by 6 bases and 7 bases, with 13 bases remaining between them. Germline V gene sequence: CDR1 MNHNS, CDR2 SASEGT. CDR3 length equals 14 residues. The CDR3 loop is CASRSGTVNSPLHF. The CDR3 region has the DNA TGTGCCAGCAGGTCCGGGACGGTAAATTCACCCCTCCACTTT.

The chain is built from TRBV3-1 and TRBJ2-1, with 7 bases fitting TRBD2. The trim removed 0 bases at V and 5 bases at J, leaving 4 bases unmatched. This CDR3 has 15 amino acids. From germline, CDR1 is LGHDT and CDR2 YNNKEL (reference sequence). The CDR3 nucleotides are TGTGCCAGCAGCCAAGACCCGGGACTACACAATGAGCAGTTCTTC. Its protein product is CASSQDPGLHNEQFF.

The chain is built from TRBV5-1 and TRBJ2-3; TRBD2 matches 11 bases. Per germline, CDR1 SGHRS and CDR2 YFSETQ. V gave up 0 bases and J gave up 4 bases; unmatched junction bases: 7. This CDR3 region has 17 residues. DNA for the CDR3: TGCGCCAGCAGCTTGGGGTTACTAGCGGGAGTGTCAGATACGCAGTATTTT. Translating it yields CASSLGLLAGVSDTQYF.

J is TRBJ2-2 and V is TRBV4-1, with 7 bases lining up with TRBD2. Germline V gives CDR1 MGHRA, CDR2 YSYEKL. The CDR3 contains 16 residues. V shed 1 base, J shed 9 bases, and the junction held 11 bases outside the gene matches. This chain's CDR3 is CASSQGRGNSRRELFF. CDR3 coding DNA: TGCGCCAGCAGCCAAGGGCGGGGGAATAGTCGTCGGGAGCTGTTTTTT.

The CDR3 region is CASNPVFAYGYTF. The CDR3 DNA reads as TGTGCCAGCAACCCGGTGTTTGCCTATGGCTACACCTTC. The J gene is TRBJ1-2, the V gene TRBV7-9; D gene ambiguous. The germline V gene has CDR1 SEHNR and CDR2 FQNEAQ (reference sequence). This CDR3 has 13 residues. V lost 7 bases and J 4 bases, leaving 13 bases between the germline ends.

This clonotype has a handful of counts. The CDR3 spells CASRRHTNEKLFF. CDR3 coding DNA: TGTGCCAGCAGACGACATACTAATGAAAAACTGTTTTTT. This chain links TRBV6-1 with TRBJ1-4; D is undetermined. This CDR3 spans 13 amino acids. Germline CDR1 MNHNS, CDR2 SASEGT. Deletions cut 6 bases from V and 2 bases from J, with 7 bases between.

The chain joins TRBV5-1 to TRBJ2-6; no clear D. Germline CDR1 and CDR2: SGHRS and YFSETQ. This CDR3 is built from 18 residues. V was shortened by 2 bases and J by 0 bases, with 15 bases between the two germline ends. This chain's CDR3 is CASSFRARALSGANVLTF. DNA for the CDR3: TGCGCCAGCAGCTTCCGAGCCCGGGCACTCTCTGGGGCCAACGTCCTGACTTTC.

The chain is built from TRBV5-1 and TRBJ2-4; D is possibly TRBD2 (7 bases). V lost 1 base and J lost 2, with 10 bases in between. CDR1 SGHRS and CDR2 YFSETQ come from the germline V gene. The CDR3 contains 15 residues. CDR3 nucleotides: TGCGCCAGCAGCTTGAGGGGGGGGACCAAAAACATTCAGTACTTC. Amino acids: CASSLRGGTKNIQYF.

This clonotype was counted a few times. The rearrangement joins TRBV7-9 to TRBJ2-1; perhaps TRBD2 as D (6 bases). Per germline, CDR1 SEHNR and CDR2 FQNEAQ (reference sequence). V lost 3 bases to trimming and J lost 0 bases, with 12 bases between them. This CDR3 region has 16 residues. The CDR3 DNA follows: TGTGCCAGCAGCTTGGTCGCGGGATCCTCCTACAATGAGCAGTTCTTC. Encoded protein: CASSLVAGSSYNEQFF. Full variable domain (outside the CDR3, taken from reference TRBV7-9 and TRBJ2-1): DTGVSQNPRHKITKRGQNVTFRCDPISEHNRLYWYRQTLGQGPEFLTYFQNEAQLEKSRLLSDRFSAERPKGSFSTLEIQRTEQGDSAMYLCASSLVAGSSYNEQFFGPGTRLTVL.

This chain joins TRBV20-1 and TRBJ2-1; no clear D gene. Germline V gene sequence: CDR1 DFQATT, CDR2 SNEGSKA (reference sequence). V dropped 3 bases and J dropped 0 bases, with 9 bases sitting between them. The CDR3 loop spans 14 amino acids. The CDR3 region has the DNA TGCAGTGCTAGGTCTCTAAGCTCCTACAATGAGCAGTTCTTC. Its protein is CSARSLSSYNEQFF.

The chain links TRBV9 to TRBJ1-3; a weak D match, TRBD1 (5 bases). The V gene's germline CDR1 is SGDLS and CDR2 YYNGEE. With 4 bases removed from V and 0 bases from J, the gap between germline ends came to 11 bases. This CDR3 is built from 15 residues. CDR3 bases: TGTGCCAGCAGCCCGGGACCGAACTCTGGAAACACCATATATTTT. It yields the protein CASSPGPNSGNTIYF.

This chain uses TRBV4-2 with TRBJ2-1, with 8 bases fitting TRBD2. This CDR3 comprises 16 residues. The J segment lost 3 bases and the V segment lost 1 base, leaving 5 bases of the junction unmatched. Germline values: CDR1 LGHNA, CDR2 YNFKEQ. The CDR3 coding sequence is TGTGCCAGCAGCCAAGCCCCCAGCGGGAGCTACAATGAGCAGTTCTTC. It codes for CASSQAPSGSYNEQFF.

This clonotype occurred a few times. DNA of the CDR3: TGCGCCAGCAGCTTGGAACAGACCTACTACGAGCAGTACTTC. It codes for CASSLEQTYYEQYF. The chain combines TRBV5-1 with TRBJ2-7; D call uncertain. CDR1 and CDR2 from the germline V gene are SGHRS and YFSETQ. V dropped 0 bases and J dropped 3 bases, with 10 bases sitting between them. CDR3 length: 14 residues. Combining the CDR3 with reference TRBV5-1 and TRBJ2-7 gives the whole variable domain KAGVTQTPRYLIKTRGQQVTLSCSPISGHRSVSWYQQTPGQGLQFLFEYFSETQRNKGNFPGRFSGRQFSNSRSEMNVSTLELGDSALYLCASSLEQTYYEQYFGPGTRLTVT.

The genes are TRBV10-2 and TRBJ2-1, with 7 bases identical to TRBD2. Germline V gives CDR1 WSHSY, CDR2 SAAADI. With 1 base clipped from V and 0 bases from J, the junction kept 3 bases outside the gene matches. This CDR3 is built from 16 residues. CDR3 in DNA: TGCGCCAGCAGTGAGTTAGCGGGCTTCTCCTACAATGAGCAGTTCTTC. It codes for CASSELAGFSYNEQFF.

Concerning this clonotype itself: This may come from a read error, since a much larger clone is one base off. V gene TRBV7-3 combines with J gene TRBJ2-7, with 8 bases lining up with TRBD1. The germline CDR1 and CDR2 sequences are SGHTA and FQGTGA. Germline trimming cut 4 bases from V and 3 bases from J; bases unmatched to any gene: 2. The CDR3 loop spans 13 amino acids. The CDR3 region is CASSSGQVYEQYF. The CDR3 region has the DNA TGTGCCAGCAGCTCGGGACAGGTCTACGAGCAGTACTTC.

The chain employs TRBV5-5 and TRBJ2-3; no reliable D call. The germline gives CDR1 SGHKS, CDR2 YYEKEE (reference sequence). The CDR3 is 14 amino acids. The V end was cut by 0 bases, the J end by 7 bases, with 12 bases between. CDR3 sequence: CASSLASPLHTQYF. The CDR3 nucleotides are TGTGCCAGCAGCTTGGCGTCCCCCCTTCATACGCAGTATTTT.

The chain combines TRBV11-2 with TRBJ2-5, with D perhaps TRBD2 (5 bases). CDR3 size: 18 residues. Germline CDR1 and CDR2: SGHAT and FQNNGV. Between the trimmed V and J ends, which lost 5 bases and 0 bases, there was a span of 22 bases. The CDR3 DNA reads as TGTGCCAGCAGCCTACGGGGAGCCGGAAAACGGTACCAAGAGACCCAGTACTTC. It yields the protein CASSLRGAGKRYQETQYF.

V is TRBV5-5 and J is TRBJ1-2; a weak D match, TRBD1 (6 bases). The germline V gene has CDR1 SGHKS and CDR2 YYEKEE (reference sequence). CDR3 length equals 17 residues. Trimming stripped 4 bases from V and 3 bases from J, with 22 bases between. The CDR3 region has the DNA TGTGCCAGCAGCCTACCCCTCTATACAGGGAAGGACTATGGCTACACCTTC. This translates into CASSLPLYTGKDYGYTF.

The rearrangement links TRBV5-1 to TRBJ2-2; D may be TRBD2 (6 bases). The V gene lost 7 bases and the J gene lost 4 bases, with 11 bases spanning the gap. Germline V gives CDR1 SGHRS, CDR2 YFSETQ. The CDR3 runs 13 residues. In nucleotides, the CDR3 is TGCGCCAGCTTAGCGGAGGGCACCGGGGAGCTGTTTTTT. Translating gives CASLAEGTGELFF.

This sequence joins TRBV9 and TRBJ2-1; 13 bases align to TRBD2. The CDR3 is made up of 16 amino acids. The V gene end was trimmed by 3 bases and the J gene end by 4 bases; junction bases not matched to a gene: 4. Germline CDR1 and CDR2: SGDLS and YYNGEE. The CDR3 DNA follows: TGTGCCAGCAGCGCGCCGGGACTAGCGGGATACAATGAGCAGTTCTTC. Translation: CASSAPGLAGYNEQFF.

This clonotype was seen a handful of times. The CDR3 here is CASRYGQNTEAFF. Here the CDR3 DNA reads TGTGCCAGCAGATACGGACAGAACACTGAAGCTTTCTTT. The V call is TRBV6-6, the J call TRBJ1-1; D might be TRBD1 (5 bases). V lost 6 bases to trimming and J lost 1 base, with 9 bases between them. The CDR3 contains 13 residues. From germline, CDR1 is MNHNY and CDR2 SVGAGI (reference sequence).